This is a list of T cell receptor beta chains from one sample in a study of T-cell reconstitution after alpha-beta-depleted transplantation in children. TCRdb re-analysed the PCR reads in MiXCR, keeping a single row per CDR3 protein. This table has approximately 240,000 distinct CDR3 sequences, under 13% appearing once. Sequencing used PBMCs, obtained before TCRalphabeta/CD19-depleted stem cell transplant. These receptors were taken from a child under two years old with acute myeloid leukemia, due to receive a stem cell transplant. Each CDR3 is given with its conserved first and last residue. D genes are given only for firm matches. Clone size is given for some rows only: seen once, a few or many times, or a class if the clone is expanded.

CDR3nt	CDR3aa	v_gene	d_gene	j_gene	abundance
TGTGCCAGCAGGGGACAGGGAAGGGACTATGGCTACACCTTC	CASRGQGRDYGYTF	TRBV28	TRBD1	TRBJ1-2	many
TGTGCCATCAGTGAAGGGACAGGGGGCTATGGCTACACCTTC	CAISEGTGGYGYTF	TRBV10-3	TRBD1	TRBJ1-2	many
TGCAGTGCACCCCCCTGGACAGTACCTAGTTATGGCTACACCTTC	CSAPPWTVPSYGYTF	TRBV20-1	.	TRBJ1-2	many
TGCGCCAGCAGCTTCGGGCAGGGAAGAACTAATGAAAAACTGTATTTT	CASSFGQGRTNEKLYF	TRBV5-1	.	TRBJ1-4	.
TGTGCCAGCAGCGCCGCAGGGTCCGAGACCCAGTACTTC	CASSAAGSETQYF	TRBV9	.	TRBJ2-5	few
TGTGCCATCAGTGAGTCAAGGGTTGGCACTGAAGCTTTCTTT	CAISESRVGTEAFF	TRBV10-3	.	TRBJ1-1	many
TGCAGTGTAATTCGGGGTTGGGCTTTCTTT	CSVIRGWAFF	TRBV20-1	.	TRBJ1-1	many
TGCGCCAGCAGCTTGGATAACAGGGGGCCCGGGGAGCTGTTTTTT	CASSLDNRGPGELFF	TRBV5-1	TRBD1	TRBJ2-2	many
TGTGCCAGCAGCCTCCAGGGAGGGTCCTACAATGAGCAGTTCTTC	CASSLQGGSYNEQFF	TRBV5-8	TRBD2	TRBJ2-1	many
TGCGCCAGCAGCCAGGACTTCGGGGGTACTGGAAACACCATATATTTT	CASSQDFGGTGNTIYF	TRBV4-3	.	TRBJ1-3	many
TGCGCCAGCAGCCAAGTCGATATGGGCTTTAACACCGGGGAGCTGTTTTTT	CASSQVDMGFNTGELFF	TRBV4-1	.	TRBJ2-2	many
TGTGCCAGCAGTACCCGTCGATCCGGAAACACCATATATTTT	CASSTRRSGNTIYF	TRBV25-1	.	TRBJ1-3	many
TGTGCCAGCAGCAAGGGACAGAACTACATGAACACTGAAGCTTTCTTT	CASSKGQNYMNTEAFF	TRBV7-6	TRBD1	TRBJ1-1	few
TGCAGCGCATATACAGGAAACTCCTACAATGAGCAGTTCTTC	CSAYTGNSYNEQFF	TRBV29-1	.	TRBJ2-1	many
TGTGCCAGCAGTCGAGGCAGCACAGGGGGTGGTGAGCAGTTCTTC	CASSRGSTGGGEQFF	TRBV12-3/TRBV12-4	TRBD1	TRBJ2-1	many
TGTGCCAGTAGTACAACCCGGACGGGCAGGGCTGAAGCTTTCTTT	CASSTTRTGRAEAFF	TRBV19	.	TRBJ1-1	many
TGTGCCAGCAGTGTGGGACAGGCGTCCAATGAGCAGTTCTTC	CASSVGQASNEQFF	TRBV2	TRBD1	TRBJ2-1	.
TGTGCCTGGAGTGTAGGGCAGGGGCCGCGCGGGGAAAAACTGTTTTTT	CAWSVGQGPRGEKLFF	TRBV30	.	TRBJ1-4	many
TGTGCCAGCTCAGCGAGCGGGGGAGGAACCGGGGAGCTGTTTTTT	CASSASGGGTGELFF	TRBV18	TRBD2	TRBJ2-2	.
TGTGCCAGCAGGTGGACAGGTTCACTAGCGGGAGGGGGAGGGGAGCAGTACTTC	CASRWTGSLAGGGGEQYF	TRBV6-1	TRBD2	TRBJ2-7	many
TGTGCCATCAGTGAGTACGGGACTAGCGGCTACAATGAGCAGTTCTTC	CAISEYGTSGYNEQFF	TRBV10-3	TRBD2	TRBJ2-1	many
TGTGCCAGCAGACTAGCCTCGAACACCGGGGAGCTGTTTTTT	CASRLASNTGELFF	TRBV7-9	.	TRBJ2-2	few
TGTGCCAGCAGCTTGTTCGCCAGTGTGAACACTGAAGCTTTCTTT	CASSLFASVNTEAFF	TRBV5-4	.	TRBJ1-1	many
TGTGCCAGCTCAGATTTCCTAGCGGCCCACACAGATACGCAGTATTTT	CASSDFLAAHTDTQYF	TRBV18	TRBD2	TRBJ2-3	many
TGTGCCAGCAGTTTTAGGAGGGCACTCTCCTACGAGCAGTACTTC	CASSFRRALSYEQYF	TRBV12-3/TRBV12-4	.	TRBJ2-7	many
TGCAGTGCTAGAGACGTTCTAAGAGGGACCCAGTACTTC	CSARDVLRGTQYF	TRBV20-1	.	TRBJ2-5	many
TGTGCCAGCAGTTACGGGACGGGAAATTACGAGCAGTACTTC	CASSYGTGNYEQYF	TRBV12-3/TRBV12-4	.	TRBJ2-7	few
TGTGCCAGCAGTTCCTACAGGGACGAGCAGTACTTC	CASSSYRDEQYF	TRBV6-5	.	TRBJ2-7	many
TGTGCCAGGGGAGAGCGGGGGGTTAGCACAGATACGCAGTATTTT	CARGERGVSTDTQYF	TRBV7-2	TRBD2	TRBJ2-3	many
TGTGCCAGCAGCTCCGTGGTTCTTGAGACCTATGGCTACACCTTC	CASSSVVLETYGYTF	TRBV5-6	.	TRBJ1-2	many
TGTGCCAGCAGCTTATTCGGCAGGCCAAGTACCTCTGGAAACACCATATATTTT	CASSLFGRPSTSGNTIYF	TRBV11-2	.	TRBJ1-3	many
TGTGCCAGCAGCTCCTACGGACTAGTTGGAGATACGCAGTATTTT	CASSSYGLVGDTQYF	TRBV11-2	TRBD2	TRBJ2-3	many
TGTGCCAGCAGGGAGTCAGAGGGCACAGATACGCAGTATTTT	CASRESEGTDTQYF	TRBV2	.	TRBJ2-3	many
TGTGCCAGCAGGACAGGGGGGAACACTGAAGCTTTCTTT	CASRTGGNTEAFF	TRBV12-3/TRBV12-4	TRBD1	TRBJ1-1	many
TGTGCCAGCAGTTACTCGGCTGGGCGGAACTATGGCTACACCTTC	CASSYSAGRNYGYTF	TRBV6-2/TRBV6-3	.	TRBJ1-2	many